This TCR beta chain was identified during a study of identical twins. TCRdb called the 5' RACE reads again in MiXCR, with one record for every CDR3 protein. The profile shows 700,000 to 950,000 distinct CDR3 sequences, roughly 12% of them singletons. The donors were all healthy and Caucasian. CDR3 size: 13 residues. Trimming shortened V by 2 bases and J by 8 bases, and 12 bases separated the two germline ends. The germline V gene encodes CDR1 MNHEY and CDR2 SVGAGI. This clonotype was found a few times. This same sample was also taken into another study, of yellow fever vaccine responses in identical twins. As that study records: Reportedly, the response of twins' T cells to the vaccine seemed partly convergent, partly personalized.

This sequence joins TRBV6-5 and TRBJ1-2; D remains unclear. Sequenced material: PBMCs. This TCR was sampled from a woman between 18 and 29 years old in good health. The CDR3 loop is CASSYRAAGGYTF. As DNA, the CDR3 is TGTGCCAGCAGTTACAGGGCTGCGGGAGGCTACACCTTC.